The sequence of this TCR beta chain was determined in a study of blood T cell repertoires in COVID-19. A few counts support this clone. V lost 5 bases and J lost 3; bases outside the gene matches: 21. CDR1 and CDR2 (germline): MNHEY, SVGEGT. The CDR3 has 20 amino acids. The protocol was immunoSEQ multiplex PCR, while the TCRdb copy is restricted to in-frame clones and leaves out a portion. The profile shows some 120,000 clones, roughly 91% of them singletons. The chain couples TRBV6-2 or TRBV6-3 to TRBJ1-5; TRBD1 agrees at 8 bases. The sequencing sample was made of peripheral blood. The TCR sequence derives from a human donor in a cohort sampled during active COVID-19. The CDR3 bases are TGTGCCAGCAGTCAGGCCCGCCGGACAGGGTTAACTCAGGACAATCAGCCCCAGCATTTT. Translating it yields CASSQARRTGLTQDNQPQHF.